These T cell receptor beta chains were read from a single sample in a study of blood T cell repertoires in COVID-19. Using immunoSEQ multiplex PCR, the repertoire was profiled, and TCRdb retains in-frame clones only, with some absent. The data contain about 330,000 clones, around 90% of them singletons. Source material: PBMCs or T cells enriched from blood (not recorded which). These TCRs come from a young man who had recovered from COVID-19. The CDR3 runs from the conserved cysteine through the conserved F or W. A D gene is named only where the DNA matches it firmly. Part of the rows lack a size; the others show once, few, many or a class for expanded clones.

NA NA TRBJ1-4 TRBV19 TGTGCCAGTAGTATAGGAGGAGTTACTCGTAATGAAAAACTGTTTTTT CASSIGGVTRNEKLFF
TRBD1 NA TRBJ2-2 TRBV28 TGTGCCAGCAGTCGCCCCGGGACAGGGTCTACCGGGGAGCTGTTTTTT CASSRPGTGSTGELFF
NA NA TRBJ2-5 TRBV2 TGTGCCAGCAGTGAACCGGGTCAAGAGACCCAGTACTTC CASSEPGQETQYF
NA NA TRBJ1-2 TRBV28 TGTGCCAGCAGTCCTTCGGGAAGGGTTGGTTCTCGAGCCTATGGCTACACCTTC CASSPSGRVGSRAYGYTF
TRBD1 once TRBJ2-7 TRBV19 TGTGCCAGTAGTTGGGCGACAGGGGCCTCCTACGAGCAGTACTTC CASSWATGASYEQYF
NA NA TRBJ2-3 TRBV19 TGTGCCAGTAGTTGGTTGGGGGGACCTTATACGCAGTATTTT CASSWLGGPYTQYF
NA NA TRBJ1-2 TRBV19 TGTGCCAGTAGTATTCGCACAACGGGGGTCTATGGCTACACCTTC CASSIRTTGVYGYTF
NA NA TRBJ1-2 TRBV6-5 TGTGCCAGCAGTTACTGGGGCGACAGGAATGGGTATGGCTACACCTTC CASSYWGDRNGYGYTF
NA NA TRBJ1-5 TRBV5-1 TGCGCCAGCAGCTTGACTTCGGGTTCGTATCAGCCCCAGCATTTT CASSLTSGSYQPQHF
NA NA TRBJ2-7 TRBV28 TGTGCCAGCAGTGACAATCTAGCCACCTACGAGCAGTACTTC CASSDNLATYEQYF
TRBD2 NA TRBJ2-7 TRBV6-5 TGTGCCAGCAGTTACTCGGGGGAGGGATTGGGGGAGCAGTACTTC CASSYSGEGLGEQYF
NA NA TRBJ2-1 TRBV29-1 TGCAGCGTTGTAGATATACAGGGAGTCTACAATGAGCAGTTCTTC CSVVDIQGVYNEQFF
TRBD1 NA TRBJ1-5 TRBV19 TGTGCCAGTAGGACGACAGGGGGCGCGTCTCAGCCCCAGCATTTT CASRTTGGASQPQHF
TRBD1 NA TRBJ1-2 TRBV5-4 TGTGCCAGCAGCTTGCAGGGGGCCTATGGCTACACCTTC CASSLQGAYGYTF
NA NA TRBJ2-3 TRBV5-1 TGCGCCAGCAACCCACGTGGGGGCGGGAGCACAGATACGCAGTATTTT CASNPRGGGSTDTQYF
NA NA TRBJ1-4 TRBV9 TGTGCCAGCAGCTCCTCCTCAGGGCTCGGTAATGAAAAACTGTTTTTT CASSSSSGLGNEKLFF
NA NA TRBJ1-5 TRBV2 TGTGCCAGCAGTGGTGCAGGCAATCAGCCCCAGCATTTT CASSGAGNQPQHF
NA NA TRBJ2-7 TRBV5-6 TGTGCCAGCAGCTGGTCCCGCAGGGAATACGAGCAGTACTTC CASSWSRREYEQYF
NA NA TRBJ1-2 TRBV3-1/TRBV3-2 TGTGCCAGCAGCCAAGATGACAGGCTGGGGTATGGCTACACCTTC CASSQDDRLGYGYTF
NA NA TRBJ2-1 TRBV9 TGTGCCAGCAGCGTGCAGGGCAGCTCCTACAATGAGCAGTTCTTC CASSVQGSSYNEQFF
NA NA TRBJ1-5 TRBV21-1 TGTGCGAAAGAGGTATCGACAGGGATCACTGCTAAAAATCAGCCCCAGCATTTT CAKEVSTGITAKNQPQHF
NA NA TRBJ1-4 TRBV27 TGTGCCAGCAGTTTACATGACGGGACATCTAATGAAAAACTGTTTTTT CASSLHDGTSNEKLFF
NA NA TRBJ2-3 TRBV10-3 TGTGCCATCAGCCCTACAGGAGTAGCCCTCACAGATACGCAGTATTTT CAISPTGVALTDTQYF
NA NA TRBJ2-1 TRBV19 TGTGCCAGTAGAATCAGAGACGGGAACTACAATGAGCAGTTCTTC CASRIRDGNYNEQFF
TRBD2 once TRBJ2-7 TRBV7-6 TGTGCCAGCAGCTCTCTTTGGCGGGGGGCAACCGAGCAGTACTTC CASSSLWRGATEQYF
NA NA TRBJ2-7 TRBV28 TGTGCCAGCACTCTCGGGGTGGATTTACGAGAGCAGTACTTC CASTLGVDLREQYF
TRBD2 NA TRBJ2-5 TRBV14 TGTGCCAGCAGCCAAGGACTAGCGGGGGGCTGGTCCCAGTACTTC CASSQGLAGGWSQYF
NA NA TRBJ1-5 TRBV2 TGTGCCAGCAGAGGGGGAGGGAAGGGGTACCAAAATCAGCCCCAGCATTTT CASRGGGKGYQNQPQHF
TRBD1 NA TRBJ1-3 TRBV19 TGTGCCAGTAGGCGGACAGGTGCTGGAAACACCATATATTTT CASRRTGAGNTIYF
TRBD1 NA TRBJ1-6 TRBV14 TGTGCCAGCAGCCAAGCCCGGACAGGCTCCTATAATTCACCCCTCCACTTT CASSQARTGSYNSPLHF
NA NA TRBJ2-1 TRBV29-1 TGCAGCGTTGAAGTCCGCGGGGTAGGGAATGAGCAGTTCTTC CSVEVRGVGNEQFF
NA NA TRBJ1-2 TRBV5-8 TGTGCCAGCAGCTTGGTCGAGGGCGGCTACACCTTC CASSLVEGGYTF
TRBD1 NA TRBJ1-1 TRBV9 TGTGCCAGCAGCGTAGGGTGGACAGGGAACACTGAAGCTTTCTTT CASSVGWTGNTEAFF
TRBD1 NA TRBJ1-1 TRBV9 TGTGCCAGCAGCCTACGGACAGGGGAGAACACTGAAGCTTTCTTT CASSLRTGENTEAFF
NA NA TRBJ1-3 TRBV28 TGTGCCAGCAGTTTTCACCAGGGCGGAAACACCATATATTTT CASSFHQGGNTIYF
TRBD1 NA TRBJ1-1 TRBV5-1 TGCGCCAGCAGTTATACAGGGGACACTGAAGCTTTCTTT CASSYTGDTEAFF
TRBD2 NA TRBJ2-1 TRBV10-3 TGTGCCATCAAGGGACTAGCGGGGGGGCTTGATGAGCAGTTCTTC CAIKGLAGGLDEQFF
NA NA TRBJ1-3 TRBV10-3 TGTGCCATGAGGACTGTGAGCTCTGGAAACACCATATATTTT CAMRTVSSGNTIYF
NA NA TRBJ2-1 TRBV10-1 TGCGCCAGCAGTGAGCCTAGTCTCCTACTATACAATGAGCAGTTCTTC CASSEPSLLLYNEQFF
TRBD1 NA TRBJ2-7 TRBV7-2 TGTGCCAGCAGTTTGGACAGGGGAGTTATTTACGAGCAGTACTTC CASSLDRGVIYEQYF
TRBD1 NA TRBJ2-2 TRBV24-1 TGTGCCACCAGTGACCGGACAGGGAAGAACACCGGGGAGCTGTTTTTT CATSDRTGKNTGELFF
NA NA TRBJ2-7 TRBV5-1 TGCGCCAGCAGCTCGTCCGTGGGCAGCTACGAGCAGTACTTC CASSSSVGSYEQYF
NA NA TRBJ1-3 TRBV19 TGTGCCAGTAGTATAACGGGGGTCCGAAGCTCTGGAAACACCATATATTTT CASSITGVRSSGNTIYF
NA NA TRBJ1-5 TRBV13 TGTGCCAGCAGCTTAGGTACAGATCAGCCCCAGCATTTT CASSLGTDQPQHF
NA NA TRBJ1-3 TRBV5-4 TGTGCCAGCAGCTGGCAGGGGAACTCTGGAAACACCATATATTTT CASSWQGNSGNTIYF
NA NA TRBJ1-1 TRBV4-1 TGCGCCAGCAGCCAAGATTCTCCCTTCTTGAACACTGAAGCTTTCTTT CASSQDSPFLNTEAFF
NA NA TRBJ1-3 TRBV5-1 TGCGCCAGCAGCTTGGCTTGGGGAGGAGGAAACACCATATATTTT CASSLAWGGGNTIYF
NA once TRBJ2-1 TRBV11-2 TGTGCCAGCAGCTTAGATGGGGGAGGCTCCTACAATGAGCAGTTCTTC CASSLDGGGSYNEQFF
NA NA TRBJ2-2 TRBV2 TGTGCCAGCAGTCGGGCGGGGAACACCGGGGAGCTGTTTTTT CASSRAGNTGELFF
TRBD2 NA TRBJ2-7 TRBV11-2 TGTGCCAGCAGCTTAGGGTCCAGCGGGGGGGCATACGAGCAGTACTTC CASSLGSSGGAYEQYF
NA NA TRBJ2-1 TRBV5-1 TGCGCCAGCAGTAGGACTAAACGGGATGAGCAGTTCTTC CASSRTKRDEQFF
TRBD2 NA TRBJ2-4 TRBV5-4 TGTGCCAGCAGCTTGGACGTCAGCGGGGGGACATCTCGGTACTTC CASSLDVSGGTSRYF
NA NA TRBJ1-2 TRBV6-4 TGTGCCAGCAGTGACTCGGGGGGGGCTGATGGCTACACCTTC CASSDSGGADGYTF
NA NA TRBJ1-4 TRBV11-2 TGTGCCAGCAGCTACGGTGGTGAAAAACTGTTTTTT CASSYGGEKLFF
NA NA TRBJ1-5 TRBV5-1 TGCGCCAGCAGCCTGGACGGTTATAGCAATCAGCCCCAGCATTTT CASSLDGYSNQPQHF